These 29 T cell receptor beta chains share one sample of origin, sequenced in a study of T cell repertoires in cytomegalovirus infection. Each CDR3 protein gets one entry after TCRdb re-called the reads with MiXCR. The sample carries almost 500,000 distinct CDR3 sequences, about 11% recorded once. The sequenced material came from PBMCs. The receptors here all came from a human donor in good health (CMV status not recorded). Some clones in this sample may be carry-over from other donors' samples.

This clonotype was recorded many times. V and J are TRBV19 and TRBJ1-1; TRBD1 matches at 11 bases. This CDR3 comprises 21 residues. The trim removed 5 bases at V and 6 bases at J, leaving 26 bases unmatched. Germline values: CDR1 LNHDA, CDR2 SQIVND (reference sequence). Here the CDR3 reads CASSLLFRTGGVSERFSEAFF. In DNA, the CDR3 is TGTGCCAGTAGTTTACTATTTCGGACAGGGGGCGTCTCTGAGAGGTTTTCTGAAGCTTTCTTT.

There are many counts of this clonotype. The chain has TRBV5-1 and TRBJ2-2, with 8 nucleotides matching TRBD1. Germline CDR1 SGHRS, CDR2 YFSETQ. V trimming: 4 bases; J trimming: 4 bases; junction bases outside the gene matches: 3. The CDR3 spans 14 residues. The CDR3 DNA reads TGCGCCAGCAGCGGACAGGGCGTCACCGGGGAGCTGTTTTTT. It is translated as CASSGQGVTGELFF.

This clonotype has ten or more counts. The chain uses TRBV20-1 and TRBJ2-5, with D possibly matching TRBD2 (5 bases). Between the trimmed V and J ends, which lost 3 bases and 2 bases, there was a span of 16 bases. Germline values: CDR1 DFQATT, CDR2 SNEGSKA (reference sequence). This CDR3 comprises 15 residues. CDR3 in DNA: TGCAGTGCTAGGCAGCTAGCAGCAAGACAAGAGACCCAGTACTTC. Translated: CSARQLAARQETQYF.

The CDR3, as DNA: TGTGCCAGTAGTATTCGGCAGGGGGCTCAGCCCCAGCATTTT. This encodes CASSIRQGAQPQHF. The chain has TRBV19 and TRBJ1-5; 8 nucleotides line up with TRBD1. V was pared by 3 bases and J by 6 bases, with 4 bases of the junction left unmatched. The CDR3 spans 14 residues. CDR1 is LNHDA, CDR2 SQIVND, per germline (reference sequence).

At least ten counts were recorded for this clonotype. This rearrangement joins TRBV7-9 to TRBJ2-7; D ambiguous. CDR1 SEHNR and CDR2 FQNEAQ come from the germline V gene (reference sequence). The CDR3 loop spans 13 amino acids. The V end was cut by 2 bases, the J end by 3 bases, with 8 bases between. CDR3 nucleotide sequence: TGTGCCAGCAGCTTACGGATGGACTACGAGCAGTACTTC. Residues: CASSLRMDYEQYF.

In its sample, this clonotype was seen many times. The rearrangement links TRBV9 to TRBJ1-1, with 8 bases fitting TRBD1. Unmatched junction bases numbered 9, after V lost 2 bases and J lost 3 bases. CDR1 and CDR2 from the germline V gene are SGDLS and YYNGEE. This CDR3 is built from 16 residues. The CDR3 spells CASSVGPTGVDTEAFF. CDR3 in DNA: TGTGCCAGCAGCGTCGGCCCGACAGGGGTAGACACTGAAGCTTTCTTT.

A few counts support this clonotype. The rearrangement links TRBV10-3 to TRBJ2-1; 8 bases agree with TRBD2. Unmatched junction bases numbered 8, after V lost 6 bases and J lost 1 base. The CDR3 is 16 amino acids. CDR1 is ENHRY, CDR2 SYGVKD, per germline. CDR3 DNA: TGTGCCATCAGCTCAGTAAGCGGGGGATCCTACAATGAGCAGTTCTTC. Protein product: CAISSVSGGSYNEQFF.

The chain has TRBV2 and TRBJ2-5, with D tentatively TRBD1 (5 bases). The CDR3 is 15 residues long. Germline lookup yields CDR1 SNHLY and CDR2 FYNNEI. V lost 7 bases and J lost 4, with 19 bases in between. The CDR3, as DNA: TGTGCCAGCACCTCGGTCGCAGGGATTGGAGAGACCCAGTACTTC. Translation: CASTSVAGIGETQYF.

This clonotype was seen only a few times. The chain joins TRBV9 to TRBJ2-2, with TRBD2 matching over 8 bases. Germline loops: CDR1 SGDLS, CDR2 YYNGEE. The CDR3 is made up of 17 amino acids. The junction had 13 bases not matched to a gene; V was cut back by 4 bases and J by 5 bases. The CDR3 nucleotides read TGTGCCAGCAGCCCATATCCCGGGGGGGCTGGAACCGGGGAGCTGTTTTTT. This codes for CASSPYPGGAGTGELFF. The full variable domain, rest sourced from reference TRBV9 and TRBJ2-2, is DSGVTQTPKHLITATGQRVTLRCSPRSGDLSVYWYQQSLDQGLQFLIQYYNGEERAKGNILERFSAQQFPDLHSELNLSSLELGDSALYFCASSPYPGGAGTGELFFGEGSRLTVL.

This sequence joins TRBV6-1 and TRBJ2-1; 8 bases line up with TRBD2. V dropped 5 bases and J dropped 0; count of bases not matched to a gene: 18. Germline lookup yields CDR1 MNHNS and CDR2 SASEGT. This CDR3 comprises 20 residues. CDR3: CASSPSVGGRTLSSYNEQFF. CDR3 bases: TGTGCCAGCAGTCCCTCTGTGGGCGGGAGGACCTTAAGCTCCTACAATGAGCAGTTCTTC.

The chain has TRBV6-6 and TRBJ2-4, with 9 bases that match TRBD2. Germline V gives CDR1 MNHNY, CDR2 SVGAGI (reference sequence). The trim removed 2 bases at V and 0 bases at J, leaving 14 bases unmatched. The length of the CDR3 is 20 residues. The CDR3 region is CASSYPRAGGPQEAKNIQYF. The CDR3 DNA is TGTGCCAGCAGTTACCCGCGAGCGGGAGGCCCTCAGGAAGCCAAAAACATTCAGTACTTC.

The rearrangement uses TRBV15 and TRBJ1-5; maybe TRBD1 (5 bases). The CDR3 totals 14 residues. From germline, CDR1 is LNHNV and CDR2 YYDKDF (reference sequence). V lost 4 bases and J lost 1, with 8 bases in between. CDR3 amino acids: CATSTRQSNQPQHF. DNA of the CDR3: TGTGCCACCAGCACCAGACAGAGCAATCAGCCCCAGCATTTT. The full variable domain, rest sourced from reference TRBV15 and TRBJ1-5, is DAMVIQNPRYQVTQFGKPVTLSCSQTLNHNVMYWYQQKSSQAPKLLFHYYDKDFNNEADTPDNFQSRRPNTSFCFLDIRSPGLGDTAMYLCATSTRQSNQPQHFGDGTRLSIL.

This clonotype has at least ten counts. V is TRBV12-3 or TRBV12-4 and J is TRBJ1-2, with D tentatively TRBD1 (6 bases). CDR3 length equals 15 residues. V was cut by 5 bases and J by 8 bases, with 21 bases left in between. The CDR3 spells CASSTDRRGSRGYTF. In DNA, the CDR3 is TGTGCCAGCAGTACCGACAGGAGGGGATCTAGAGGCTACACCTTC.

This clonotype occurred many times. This sequence joins TRBV19 and TRBJ1-5; D ambiguous. The CDR3 is made up of 15 amino acids. Germline values: CDR1 LNHDA, CDR2 SQIVND (reference sequence). Trimming shortened V by 2 bases and J by 2 bases, and 10 bases separated the two germline ends. Here the CDR3 DNA reads TGTGCCAGTAGTATACGGACCCCGGGCAATCAGCCCCAGCATTTT. Translating it yields CASSIRTPGNQPQHF.

This clonotype came up a few times. The chain recombines TRBV20-1 with TRBJ2-2, with TRBD1 matching over 10 bases. V dropped 3 bases and J dropped 6; count of bases not matched to a gene: 7. Germline CDR1 DFQATT, CDR2 SNEGSKA (reference sequence). The CDR3 is 15 amino acids. The CDR3 nucleotides read TGCAGTGCTAGTGGACAGGGGGGAGTCGCCGGGGAGCTGTTTTTT. Translated: CSASGQGGVAGELFF.

The V call is TRBV5-4, the J call TRBJ2-7; the D gene is possibly TRBD2 (6 bases). Germline V gives CDR1 SGHNT, CDR2 YYREEE (reference sequence). Trimming left V 3 bases short and J 7 bases short, with 8 bases between. CDR3 length: 11 residues. The CDR3 loop is CASSWGEEQYF. The DNA of the CDR3 is TGTGCCAGCAGCTGGGGGGAGGAGCAGTACTTC.

This clonotype has more than one count but fewer than ten. The V call is TRBV7-9, the J call TRBJ2-3; D is possibly TRBD2 (6 bases). V gave up 3 bases and J gave up 5 bases, with 15 bases separating them. This CDR3 is built from 15 residues. Looked up from germline, CDR1 is SEHNR and CDR2 is FQNEAQ (reference sequence). CDR3 DNA sequence: TGTGCCAGCAGCTTTTGGTCGGGGGTGGTAGATACGCAGTATTTT. Translation: CASSFWSGVVDTQYF.

This clonotype came up many times. The rearrangement joins TRBV7-9 to TRBJ2-7; a weak D match, TRBD1 (5 bases). CDR3 length: 15 residues. V was clipped by 4 bases and J by 7 bases, with 20 bases between them. Looked up from germline, CDR1 is SEHNR and CDR2 is FQNEAQ (reference sequence). The CDR3 region has the DNA TGTGCCAGCAGCTCCCGACAGATTACCAAAGGGGAGCAGTACTTC. Translation: CASSSRQITKGEQYF.

This clonotype has ten or more counts. The chain couples TRBV7-2 to TRBJ1-1; D unresolved. CDR3 length: 13 residues. The germline CDR1 and CDR2 sequences are SGHTA and FQGNSA. Trimming shortened V by 5 bases and J by 6 bases, and 13 bases separated the two germline ends. CDR3 protein: CASSLRTLAEAFF. The CDR3 bases are TGTGCCAGCAGCCTGAGGACTCTTGCTGAAGCTTTCTTT.

This clonotype turned up a few times. The rearrangement joins TRBV5-1 to TRBJ2-1, with 9 bases identical to TRBD2. Germline V gene data show CDR1 as SGHRS and CDR2 as YFSETQ. The CDR3 spans 15 residues. V was pared by 2 bases and J by 8 bases, with 8 bases of the junction left unmatched. The CDR3 nucleotides are TGCGCCAGCAGCTTTTCTGGCGGGAGGGCGGATGAGCAGTTCTTC. Residues: CASSFSGGRADEQFF. Drawing the rest from reference TRBV5-1 and TRBJ2-1, the complete variable domain is KAGVTQTPRYLIKTRGQQVTLSCSPISGHRSVSWYQQTPGQGLQFLFEYFSETQRNKGNFPGRFSGRQFSNSRSEMNVSTLELGDSALYLCASSFSGGRADEQFFGPGTRLTVL.

This clonotype was picked up many times. V and J are TRBV7-9 and TRBJ2-2; D is possibly TRBD2 (6 bases). The CDR3 contains 11 residues. V dropped 10 bases and J dropped 7 bases, with 10 bases sitting between them. Germline-derived CDR1 and CDR2 are SEHNR and FQNEAQ (reference sequence). CDR3 protein: CATSEGGELFF. DNA of the CDR3: TGTGCCACCTCGGAGGGCGGGGAGCTGTTTTTT.

This clonotype was observed at least ten times. J is TRBJ2-3 and V is TRBV7-7, with TRBD1 identical over 9 bases. This CDR3 has 15 residues. V shed 3 bases, J shed 2 bases, and the junction held 3 bases outside the gene matches. The germline CDR1 and CDR2 sequences are SSHAT and FNYEAQ (reference sequence). The CDR3 bases are TGTGCCAGCAGCTTCGGGACAGGGCACACAGATACGCAGTATTTT. It yields the protein CASSFGTGHTDTQYF.

Ten or more counts support this clonotype. The rearrangement uses TRBV11-2 and TRBJ2-5; 7 bases line up with TRBD1. Losses at the gene ends were 1 base for V and 5 bases for J; bases not matched to a gene: 16. Germline CDR1 is SGHAT and CDR2 is FQNNGV. The CDR3 is 18 amino acids. The CDR3 loop is CASSLVSSGGGLQETQYF. The CDR3 nucleotides are TGTGCCAGCAGCTTAGTTTCGTCAGGGGGTGGTCTGCAGGAGACCCAGTACTTC.

This clonotype was seen more than once but under ten times. The chain has TRBV28 and TRBJ2-1; perhaps TRBD2 as D (6 bases). The germline V gene has CDR1 MDHEN and CDR2 SYDVKM. The CDR3 sequence is 16 residues long. V was shortened by 5 bases and J by 4 bases, with 18 bases between the two germline ends. CDR3 loop: CASSPRQKGGYNEQFF. The CDR3 nucleotides are TGTGCCAGCAGTCCCCGTCAGAAGGGAGGATACAATGAGCAGTTCTTC.

This clonotype was recorded many times. V usage is TRBV2 and J usage is TRBJ2-2, with 8 bases fitting TRBD2. Germline CDR1 is SNHLY and CDR2 is FYNNEI. This CDR3 is built from 14 residues. V was pared by 4 bases and J by 5 bases, with 3 bases of the junction left unmatched. In DNA, the CDR3 is TGTGCCAGCAGTGTCGGGAGGGATACCGGGGAGCTGTTTTTT. It translates to CASSVGRDTGELFF.

This clonotype came up many times. The V call is TRBV10-3, the J call TRBJ2-5; tentative D call: TRBD2 (6 bases). The CDR3 spans 15 residues. CDR1 and CDR2 from the germline V gene are ENHRY and SYGVKD. The germline V and J ends were trimmed by 8 bases and 0 bases, with 16 bases remaining between them. The CDR3 sequence is CAISRDSQYQETQYF. The CDR3 bases are TGTGCCATCTCCCGGGACTCCCAGTACCAAGAGACCCAGTACTTC.

This chain links TRBV19 with TRBJ2-2; D perhaps matches TRBD1 (6 bases). Germline CDR1 LNHDA, CDR2 SQIVND (reference sequence). V dropped 6 bases and J dropped 6 bases, with 11 bases sitting between them. The CDR3 consists of 13 residues. For the CDR3, the DNA is TGTGCCAGTAGGCCGACAGGTCCCGGGGAGCTGTTTTTT. As protein: CASRPTGPGELFF.

The CDR3 DNA reads TGTGCCAGCAAAGTAGCGGCCTACAATGAGCAGTTCTTC. Amino acid sequence: CASKVAAYNEQFF. The J gene is TRBJ2-1, the V gene TRBV12-3 or TRBV12-4, with a possible D match to TRBD2 (6 bases). Deletions cut 7 bases from V and 2 bases from J, with 9 bases between. The CDR3 consists of 13 residues.

Only a few counts were recorded for this clonotype. The chain couples TRBV15 to TRBJ2-7; D gene ambiguous. Germline V gene sequence: CDR1 LNHNV, CDR2 YYDKDF (reference sequence). This CDR3 spans 16 amino acids. V was shortened by 0 bases and J by 5 bases, with 17 bases between the two germline ends. CDR3 bases: TGTGCCACCAGCAGAGATTCTATCTCTAAGACCCACGAGCAGTACTTC. The encoded protein is CATSRDSISKTHEQYF.